This T cell receptor (beta chain) was captured by sequencing in a study of blood T cell repertoires in COVID-19. Study at large: Sites in the United States, Italy and Spain provided acute and convalescent COVID-19 samples. In each case, the material was cDNA or gDNA derived from T cells, B-cell-depleted T cells, or PBMCs.

V was pared by 7 bases and J by 7 bases, with 9 bases of the junction left unmatched. In germline, CDR1 is MNHEY, CDR2 SMNVEV (reference sequence). The CDR3 spans 15 residues. The repertoire was sequenced with immunoSEQ multiplex PCR; TCRdb's copy has only in-frame clones and lacks some. The repertoire holds about 300,000 clones, with over 75% as singletons. The receptor was isolated from a human donor in a cohort sampled during active COVID-19. Input material: peripheral blood. The V gene is TRBV27, the J gene TRBJ2-1; 11 positions agree with TRBD2. In DNA, the CDR3 is TGTGCCAGCATCCCGACTAGCGGGGCATCGAATGAGCAGTTCTTC. Encoded protein: CASIPTSGASNEQFF.